The clone carrying this TCR beta chain was counted a few times. Its specificity is unknown. Disease lasting under 3 months, a NOSPECS grade of at least 4, and a Clinical Activity Score of at least 3 were features of the ophthalmopathy patients. The PBMCs studied were ones that came from 10 ml fresh peripheral blood. TCR beta CDR3 sequences were amplified from RNA transcripts. HTBI primers were used for first-round RT-PCR of the TCR CDR3. Each CDR3 protein is one row after TCRdb ran MiXCR on the multiplex PCR reads. The table records 600,000 to 650,000 distinct CDR3 sequences, roughly 20% of them present only once. The CDR3 extends over 15 amino acids. Germline V gene lookup returns CDR1 SGHRS and CDR2 YFSETQ. V trimming: 4 bases; J trimming: 4 bases; junction bases outside the gene matches: 6. The sample belongs to a study of T cells in Graves' hyperthyroidism and ophthalmopathy. Findings of the study overall: The model's output predicted ophthalmopathy at a median of 6.5 months prior to onset.

Sequencing was done on a sample of blood. The sequence was obtained from a man between 25 and 39 years old with Graves' ophthalmopathy. The rearrangement uses TRBV5-1 and TRBJ2-3; 10 nucleotides match TRBD1. CDR3 region: CASSPDRGLADTQYF. The CDR3, as DNA: TGCGCCAGCAGCCCGGACAGGGGGTTAGCAGATACGCAGTATTTT. The variable domain in full, completed from reference TRBV5-1 and TRBJ2-3, reads KAGVTQTPRYLIKTRGQQVTLSCSPISGHRSVSWYQQTPGQGLQFLFEYFSETQRNKGNFPGRFSGRQFSNSRSEMNVSTLELGDSALYLCASSPDRGLADTQYFGPGTRLTVL.